The rows below give T cell receptor beta chains drawn from one sample of a study of control samples from healthy donors and cancer patients. The assay was immunoSEQ multiplex PCR, and TCRdb's table has in-frame clones only and misses some. The sample carries around 110,000 clones, about 94% recorded once. The sequenced sample was blood. The receptors originated from a man between 25 and 39 years old in good health. Each CDR3 is given with its conserved first and last residue. D genes are given only for firm matches. Where a row states a size, it is once, few, many or the class of an expanded clone; other rows omit it.

len: 15
v_gene: TRBV19
j_gene: TRBJ1-6
d_gene: TRBD1
abundance: -
CDR3aa: CASSKTGMDNSPLHF
CDR3nt: TGTGCCAGTAGTAAGACAGGGATGGATAATTCACCCCTCCACTTT

len: 15
v_gene: TRBV19
j_gene: TRBJ1-6
d_gene: -
abundance: -
CDR3aa: CASSITPGNNSPLHF
CDR3nt: TGTGCCAGTAGTATCACTCCGGGGAACAATTCACCCCTCCACTTT

len: 16
v_gene: TRBV2
j_gene: TRBJ2-3
d_gene: TRBD1
abundance: -
CDR3aa: CASSAGQGRGTDTQYF
CDR3nt: TGTGCCAGCAGTGCGGGACAGGGCAGGGGGACAGATACGCAGTATTTT

len: 14
v_gene: TRBV5-1
j_gene: TRBJ1-3
d_gene: -
abundance: -
CDR3aa: CASSLVSGGNTIYF
CDR3nt: TGCGCCAGCAGCTTGGTTTCGGGGGGAAACACCATATATTTT

len: 14
v_gene: TRBV7-9
j_gene: TRBJ1-1
d_gene: -
abundance: -
CDR3aa: CASSLGGMNTEAFF
CDR3nt: TGTGCCAGCAGCTTAGGAGGAATGAACACTGAAGCTTTCTTT

len: 13
v_gene: TRBV10-3
j_gene: TRBJ2-3
d_gene: -
abundance: once
CDR3aa: CAIRRPPTDTQYF
CDR3nt: TGTGCCATCAGGCGGCCGCCCACAGATACGCAGTATTTT

len: 11
v_gene: TRBV6-6
j_gene: TRBJ1-2
d_gene: -
abundance: -
CDR3aa: CASGSAYGYTF
CDR3nt: TGTGCCAGCGGGAGCGCGTATGGCTACACCTTC

len: 15
v_gene: TRBV6-4
j_gene: TRBJ2-5
d_gene: TRBD2
abundance: -
CDR3aa: CASSDVAGGQETQYF
CDR3nt: TGTGCCAGCAGTGACGTAGCGGGGGGTCAAGAGACTCAGTACTTC

len: 16
v_gene: TRBV7-2
j_gene: TRBJ2-1
d_gene: TRBD1
abundance: -
CDR3aa: CASSFYFGQGDNEQFF
CDR3nt: TGTGCCAGCAGCTTTTATTTCGGACAGGGGGACAATGAGCAGTTCTTC

len: 16
v_gene: TRBV5-1
j_gene: TRBJ2-5
d_gene: -
abundance: once
CDR3aa: CASSFGLGGPKETQYF
CDR3nt: TGCGCCAGCAGCTTTGGTCTCGGGGGCCCGAAAGAGACCCAGTACTTC

len: 18
v_gene: TRBV5-6
j_gene: TRBJ2-6
d_gene: -
abundance: once
CDR3aa: CASSLAGIIVSGANVLTF
CDR3nt: TGTGCCAGCAGCTTAGCAGGGATAATTGTCTCTGGGGCCAACGTCCTGACTTTC

len: 14
v_gene: TRBV7-6
j_gene: TRBJ2-1
d_gene: -
abundance: -
CDR3aa: CASSFRVVDNEQFF
CDR3nt: TGTGCCAGCAGCTTCAGGGTGGTGGACAATGAGCAGTTCTTC

len: 14
v_gene: TRBV7-9
j_gene: TRBJ2-5
d_gene: TRBD1
abundance: -
CDR3aa: CASSGRTGMGAQYF
CDR3nt: TGTGCCAGCAGCGGACGGACAGGGATGGGGGCCCAGTACTTC

len: 11
v_gene: TRBV12-3/TRBV12-4
j_gene: TRBJ2-1
d_gene: -
abundance: -
CDR3aa: CASSFPPRQFF
CDR3nt: TGTGCCAGCAGTTTCCCCCCACGACAGTTCTTC

len: 15
v_gene: TRBV5-5
j_gene: TRBJ1-2
d_gene: -
abundance: -
CDR3aa: CASSLATVANYGYTF
CDR3nt: TGTGCCAGCAGCTTGGCCACAGTAGCTAACTATGGCTACACCTTC

len: 13
v_gene: TRBV6-5
j_gene: TRBJ2-7
d_gene: -
abundance: -
CDR3aa: CASSRVLNYEQYF
CDR3nt: TGTGCCAGCAGCAGGGTCTTAAACTACGAGCAGTACTTC

len: 16
v_gene: TRBV24-1
j_gene: TRBJ2-2
d_gene: TRBD1
abundance: once
CDR3aa: CATSDGNRGRTGELFF
CDR3nt: TGTGCCACCAGTGATGGGAACAGGGGGAGGACCGGGGAGCTGTTTTTT

len: 17
v_gene: TRBV6-1
j_gene: TRBJ1-3
d_gene: -
abundance: -
CDR3aa: CASSATRGASSGNTIYF
CDR3nt: TGTGCCAGCAGTGCGACTAGGGGGGCCTCCTCTGGAAACACCATATATTTT

len: 15
v_gene: TRBV6-5
j_gene: TRBJ1-3
d_gene: TRBD1
abundance: -
CDR3aa: CASIPDRASGNTIYF
CDR3nt: TGTGCCAGCATTCCAGACAGGGCTTCTGGAAACACCATATATTTT

len: 14
v_gene: TRBV5-1
j_gene: TRBJ1-1
d_gene: -
abundance: once
CDR3aa: CASRLISGNTEAFF
CDR3nt: TGCGCCAGCAGGCTTATTTCGGGGAACACTGAAGCTTTCTTT

len: 13
v_gene: TRBV5-1
j_gene: TRBJ2-5
d_gene: -
abundance: -
CDR3aa: CASSLASPETQYF
CDR3nt: TGCGCCAGCAGCTTGGCCAGTCCGGAGACCCAGTACTTC

len: 15
v_gene: TRBV10-2
j_gene: TRBJ1-1
d_gene: -
abundance: -
CDR3aa: CASSTGGGVGTEAFF
CDR3nt: TGCGCCAGCAGTACTGGGGGGGGCGTTGGGACTGAAGCTTTCTTT

len: 14
v_gene: TRBV25-1
j_gene: TRBJ1-2
d_gene: TRBD1
abundance: once
CDR3aa: CASSGTGGSKGYTF
CDR3nt: TGTGCCAGCAGTGGGACAGGGGGTTCGAAAGGCTACACCTTC

len: 16
v_gene: TRBV24-1
j_gene: TRBJ1-5
d_gene: -
abundance: -
CDR3aa: CATSDLGTPSNQPQHF
CDR3nt: TGTGCCACCAGTGACTTAGGGACACCTAGCAATCAGCCCCAGCATTTT

len: 16
v_gene: TRBV24-1
j_gene: TRBJ2-1
d_gene: TRBD2
abundance: -
CDR3aa: CATSDLGGGADNEQFF
CDR3nt: TGTGCCACCAGTGATTTGGGCGGGGGGGCGGACAATGAGCAGTTCTTC

len: 14
v_gene: TRBV5-1
j_gene: TRBJ2-1
d_gene: -
abundance: -
CDR3aa: CASSSYRENNEQFF
CDR3nt: TGCGCCAGCAGCTCATACAGGGAGAACAATGAGCAGTTCTTC

len: 13
v_gene: TRBV5-6
j_gene: TRBJ1-1
d_gene: -
abundance: -
CDR3aa: CASSFRLSAEAFF
CDR3nt: TGTGCCAGCAGCTTCCGGTTATCAGCTGAAGCTTTCTTT

len: 16
v_gene: TRBV5-1
j_gene: TRBJ2-3
d_gene: TRBD2
abundance: -
CDR3aa: CASSPVAGGPPDTQYF
CDR3nt: TGCGCCAGCAGCCCCGTAGCGGGGGGGCCCCCAGATACGCAGTATTTT

len: 14
v_gene: TRBV11-3
j_gene: TRBJ2-7
d_gene: -
abundance: -
CDR3aa: CASSGGHKDYEQYF
CDR3nt: TGTGCCAGCAGCGGGGGACACAAGGACTACGAGCAGTACTTC

len: 15
v_gene: TRBV28
j_gene: TRBJ2-3
d_gene: -
abundance: -
CDR3aa: CASRFFRDHTDTQYF
CDR3nt: TGTGCCAGCAGATTCTTTCGTGACCACACAGATACGCAGTATTTT

len: 12
v_gene: TRBV12-3/TRBV12-4
j_gene: TRBJ2-7
d_gene: -
abundance: -
CDR3aa: CASSPRFGEQYF
CDR3nt: TGTGCCAGCAGCCCTAGGTTCGGCGAGCAGTACTTC

len: 15
v_gene: TRBV5-1
j_gene: TRBJ1-1
d_gene: TRBD1
abundance: -
CDR3aa: CASSRSGTGNTEAFF
CDR3nt: TGCGCCAGCAGCCGTTCCGGGACAGGGAACACTGAAGCTTTCTTT

len: 13
v_gene: TRBV19
j_gene: TRBJ2-5
d_gene: -
abundance: once
CDR3aa: CASSIKYQETQYF
CDR3nt: TGTGCCAGTAGTATAAAGTACCAAGAGACCCAGTACTTC

len: 14
v_gene: TRBV5-1
j_gene: TRBJ2-5
d_gene: TRBD1
abundance: -
CDR3aa: CASSPGQAIETQYF
CDR3nt: TGCGCCAGCAGCCCGGGACAGGCTATTGAGACCCAGTACTTC

len: 13
v_gene: TRBV12-5
j_gene: TRBJ2-5
d_gene: -
abundance: -
CDR3aa: CASAPGGEETQYF
CDR3nt: TGTGCTAGTGCCCCCGGAGGGGAAGAGACCCAGTACTTC

len: 16
v_gene: TRBV27
j_gene: TRBJ2-3
d_gene: -
abundance: -
CDR3aa: CASSYWTRGGTDTQYF
CDR3nt: TGTGCCAGCAGTTATTGGACGCGGGGAGGCACAGATACGCAGTATTTT

len: 13
v_gene: TRBV30
j_gene: TRBJ1-1
d_gene: -
abundance: -
CDR3aa: CAWSISANTEAFF
CDR3nt: TGTGCCTGGAGTATATCGGCGAACACTGAAGCTTTCTTT

len: 17
v_gene: TRBV4-1
j_gene: TRBJ2-1
d_gene: TRBD2
abundance: -
CDR3aa: CASSQAVSFGGANEQFF
CDR3nt: TGCGCCAGCAGCCAAGCAGTGAGTTTCGGGGGGGCGAATGAGCAGTTCTTC

len: 17
v_gene: TRBV18
j_gene: TRBJ1-2
d_gene: TRBD1
abundance: -
CDR3aa: CASSPPNPGQGVYGYTF
CDR3nt: TGTGCCAGCTCACCACCAAATCCGGGACAGGGGGTCTATGGCTACACCTTC